This T cell receptor beta chain was recorded in a study of blood T cell repertoires in COVID-19. About the study: Samples of COVID-19 (acute and convalescent) were obtained from the United States, Italy and Spain.

Repertoires were generated with immunoSEQ multiplex PCR, while TCRdb's copy carries only in-frame clones and drops some. The data show about 270,000 clones, less than 95% seen once. Grouping used clinical history reported by participants in a survey and questionnaire. Shortly before study entry, within 2 weeks, exposed participants had met a COVID-19 case. The V end lost 5 bases, the J end lost 5 bases, and 18 bases lay between the germline ends. The CDR3 extends over 15 amino acids. Germline V gene data show CDR1 as MDHEN and CDR2 as SYDVKM. Sequencing was performed on PBMCs or T cells enriched from blood (not recorded which). This chain uses TRBV28 with TRBJ1-1, with D possibly matching TRBD1 (5 bases). This receptor was obtained from a man aged 35 to 55 who had been exposed to COVID-19. The CDR3 region has the DNA TGTGCCAGCAGTAGCCTGGGGGGACGGAAGACTGAAGCTTTCTTT. This translates into CASSSLGGRKTEAFF.